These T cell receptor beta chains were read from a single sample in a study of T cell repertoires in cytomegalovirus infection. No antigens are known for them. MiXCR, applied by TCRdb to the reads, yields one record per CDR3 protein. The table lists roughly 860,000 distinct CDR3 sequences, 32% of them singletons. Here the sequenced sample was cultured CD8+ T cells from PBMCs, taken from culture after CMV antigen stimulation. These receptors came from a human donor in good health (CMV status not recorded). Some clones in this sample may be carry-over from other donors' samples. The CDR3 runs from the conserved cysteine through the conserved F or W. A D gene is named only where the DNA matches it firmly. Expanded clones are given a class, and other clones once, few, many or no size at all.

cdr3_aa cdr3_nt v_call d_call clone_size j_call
CASSQDLFTAESEQYF TGTGCCAGCAGCCAAGATCTATTCACGGCCGAAAGCGAGCAGTACTTC TRBV4-2 NA NA TRBJ2-7
CASNWASGTEAFF TGTGCCAGTAATTGGGCGTCGGGCACTGAAGCTTTCTTT TRBV19 NA NA TRBJ1-1
CASSQGLRSTDTQYF TGCGCCAGCAGCCAAGGGCTGAGGTCGACAGATACGCAGTATTTT TRBV4-3 NA NA TRBJ2-3
CAISEPAQGLTSEAFF TGTGCCATCAGTGAGCCTGCCCAGGGTTTAACAAGTGAAGCTTTCTTT TRBV10-3 NA NA TRBJ1-1
CASSEGQVGYNEQFF TGTGCCAGCAGTGAAGGGCAGGTCGGCTACAATGAGCAGTTCTTC TRBV2 NA few TRBJ2-1
CASRETENTDTQYF TGTGCCAGCAGGGAGACAGAAAACACAGATACGCAGTATTTT TRBV25-1 NA NA TRBJ2-3
CATLAGDTDTQYF TGTGCCACCCTAGCGGGAGACACAGATACGCAGTATTTT TRBV2 TRBD2 NA TRBJ2-3
CAISGQGARGANVLTF TGTGCCATCAGTGGACAGGGGGCGCGAGGGGCCAACGTCCTGACTTTC TRBV10-3 TRBD1 NA TRBJ2-6
CASSLKTGFAFF TGTGCCAGCAGCTTGAAGACAGGGTTCGCTTTCTTT TRBV5-4 TRBD1 NA TRBJ1-1
CASSPGILRGFSGNTIYF TGTGCCAGCAGCCCTGGAATCCTTCGGGGATTCTCTGGAAACACCATATATTTT TRBV11-3 NA few TRBJ1-3